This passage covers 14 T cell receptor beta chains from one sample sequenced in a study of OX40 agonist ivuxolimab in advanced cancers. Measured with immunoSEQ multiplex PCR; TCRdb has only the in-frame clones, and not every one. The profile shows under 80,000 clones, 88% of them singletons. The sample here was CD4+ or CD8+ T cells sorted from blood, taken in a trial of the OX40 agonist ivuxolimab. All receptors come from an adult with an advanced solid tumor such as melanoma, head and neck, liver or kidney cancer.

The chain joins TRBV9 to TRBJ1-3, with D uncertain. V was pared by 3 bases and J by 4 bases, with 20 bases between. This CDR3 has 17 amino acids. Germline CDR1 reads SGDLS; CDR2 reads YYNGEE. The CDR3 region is CASSAHPAAGSGNTIYF. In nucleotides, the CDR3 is TGTGCCAGCAGCGCCCACCCCGCCGCGGGGAGCGGAAACACCATATATTTT.

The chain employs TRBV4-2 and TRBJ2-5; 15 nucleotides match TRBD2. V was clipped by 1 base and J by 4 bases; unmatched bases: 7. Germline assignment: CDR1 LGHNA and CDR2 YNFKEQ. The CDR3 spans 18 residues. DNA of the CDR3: TGTGCCAGCAGCCAAGCGGGACTAGCGGGGGGAAGGGGAGAGACCCAGTACTTC. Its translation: CASSQAGLAGGRGETQYF.

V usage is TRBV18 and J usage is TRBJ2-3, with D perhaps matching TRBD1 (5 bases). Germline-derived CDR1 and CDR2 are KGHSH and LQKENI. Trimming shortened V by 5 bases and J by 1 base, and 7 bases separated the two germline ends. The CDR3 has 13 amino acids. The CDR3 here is CASSTGRTDTQYF. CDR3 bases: TGTGCCAGCTCAACAGGACGCACAGATACGCAGTATTTT. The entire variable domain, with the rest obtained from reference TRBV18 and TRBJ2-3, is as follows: NAGVMQNPRHLVRRRGQEARLRCSPMKGHSHVYWYRQLPEEGLKFMVYLQKENIIDESGMPKERFSAEFPKEGPSILRIQQVVRGDSAAYFCASSTGRTDTQYFGPGTRLTVL.

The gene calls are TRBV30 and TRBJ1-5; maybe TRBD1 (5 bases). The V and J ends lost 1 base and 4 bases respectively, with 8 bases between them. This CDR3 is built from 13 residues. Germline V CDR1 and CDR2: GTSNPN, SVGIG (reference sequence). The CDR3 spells CAWSGQTNQPQHF. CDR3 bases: TGTGCCTGGAGTGGACAGACTAATCAGCCCCAGCATTTT.

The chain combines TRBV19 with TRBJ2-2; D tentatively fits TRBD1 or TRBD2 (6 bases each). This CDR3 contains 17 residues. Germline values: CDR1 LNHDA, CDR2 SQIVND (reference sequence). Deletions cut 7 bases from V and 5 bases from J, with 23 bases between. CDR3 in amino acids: CASTPPKGRGETGELFF. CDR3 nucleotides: TGTGCCAGTACCCCCCCAAAGGGAAGGGGGGAGACCGGGGAGCTGTTTTTT.

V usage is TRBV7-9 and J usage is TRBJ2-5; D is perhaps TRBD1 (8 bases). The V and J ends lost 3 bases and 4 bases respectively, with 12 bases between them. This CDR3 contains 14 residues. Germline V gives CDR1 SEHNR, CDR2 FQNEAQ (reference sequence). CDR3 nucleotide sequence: TGTGCCAGCAGCTTGGACAGGGAGGGAGAGACCCAGTACTTC. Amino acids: CASSLDREGETQYF.

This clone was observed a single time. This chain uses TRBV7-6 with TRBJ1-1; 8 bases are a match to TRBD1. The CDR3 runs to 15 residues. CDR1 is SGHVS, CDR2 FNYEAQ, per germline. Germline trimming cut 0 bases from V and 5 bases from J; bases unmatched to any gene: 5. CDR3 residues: CASSLAATGATEAFF. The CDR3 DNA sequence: TGTGCCAGCAGCTTAGCGGCGACAGGGGCGACTGAAGCTTTCTTT.

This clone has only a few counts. The CDR3 coding sequence is TGTGCCAGCAGCATAGCGGGAGAGCAGTACTTC. This translates into CASSIAGEQYF. V gene TRBV11-2 combines with J gene TRBJ2-7; TRBD2 agrees at 8 bases. The CDR3 has 11 residues. After removal of 5 bases from V and 7 bases from J, the junction contained 1 base not matched to a gene. Per the germline V gene, CDR1 is SGHAT and CDR2 is FQNNGV.

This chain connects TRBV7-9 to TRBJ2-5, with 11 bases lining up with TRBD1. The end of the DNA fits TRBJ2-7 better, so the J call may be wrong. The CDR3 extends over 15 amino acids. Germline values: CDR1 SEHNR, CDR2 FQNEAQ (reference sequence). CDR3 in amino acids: CASSDGQGATYEQYF. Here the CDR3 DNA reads TGTGCCAGCAGCGATGGACAGGGGGCGACCTACGAGCAGTACTTC.

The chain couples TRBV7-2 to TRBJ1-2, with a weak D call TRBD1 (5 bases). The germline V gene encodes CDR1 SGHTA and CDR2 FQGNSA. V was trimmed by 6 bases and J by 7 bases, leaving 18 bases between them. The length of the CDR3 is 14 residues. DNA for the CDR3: TGTGCCAGCAGTACCCAGGTGCGGGGCGGTGGCTACACCTTC. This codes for CASSTQVRGGGYTF.

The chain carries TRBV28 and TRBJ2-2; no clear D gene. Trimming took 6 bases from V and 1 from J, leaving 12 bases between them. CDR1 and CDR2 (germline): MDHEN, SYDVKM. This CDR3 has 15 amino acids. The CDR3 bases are TGTGCCAGCAGCCGACCCGGAAAGAACACCGGGGAGCTGTTTTTT. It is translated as CASSRPGKNTGELFF.

CDR3 bases: TGTGCCAGCAGCTCAGGGACAGGGAGAGGCTCTGGGGCCAACGTCCTGACTTTC. Translation: CASSSGTGRGSGANVLTF. The V call is TRBV7-9, the J call TRBJ2-6; TRBD1 agrees at 9 bases. Germline CDR1 is SEHNR and CDR2 is FQNEAQ (reference sequence). V was clipped by 4 bases and J by 0 bases; unmatched bases: 7. The CDR3 is 18 residues long.

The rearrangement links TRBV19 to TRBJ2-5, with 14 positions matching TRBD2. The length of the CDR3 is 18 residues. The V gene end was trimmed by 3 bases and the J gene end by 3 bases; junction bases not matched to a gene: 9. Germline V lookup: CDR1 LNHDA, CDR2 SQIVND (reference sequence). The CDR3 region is CASSIGLTSGGAEETQYF. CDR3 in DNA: TGTGCCAGTAGTATTGGATTGACTAGCGGGGGGGCCGAAGAGACCCAGTACTTC.

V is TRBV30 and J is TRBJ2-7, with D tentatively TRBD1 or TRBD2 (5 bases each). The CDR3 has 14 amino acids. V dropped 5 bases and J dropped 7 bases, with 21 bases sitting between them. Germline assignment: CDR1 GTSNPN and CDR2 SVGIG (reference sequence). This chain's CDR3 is CAWSPGPGSREQYF. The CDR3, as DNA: TGTGCCTGGTCCCCGGGACCCGGGTCTAGGGAGCAGTACTTC.